What follows are 12 T cell receptor beta chains derived from one specimen sequenced in a study of T cell responses to AZD1222 COVID-19 vaccine. Generated by immunoSEQ multiplex PCR, the TCRdb table keeps only in-frame clones and is missing some. The table lists some 140,000 clones, roughly 90% of them singletons. The specimen comprised peripheral blood, sampled on day 0 of AZD1222 vaccination. These TCRs come from an adult in good health.

This clone has only one observation. CDR3 sequence reads: CAWRMPPSEQYF. DNA of the CDR3: TGTGCCTGGAGGATGCCCCCCTCCGAGCAGTACTTC. The rearrangement joins TRBV30 to TRBJ2-7, with D unclear. Trimming cost V 3 bases and J 6 bases, with 12 bases left between them. The germline gives CDR1 GTSNPN, CDR2 SVGIG (reference sequence). The CDR3 covers 12 residues.

The chain employs TRBV5-5 and TRBJ1-5, with D possibly TRBD1 on 6 matching bases. This CDR3 is built from 14 residues. Germline CDR1 is SGHKS and CDR2 is YYEKEE (reference sequence). Trimming cost V 4 bases and J 4 bases, with 12 bases left between them. This chain's CDR3 is CASSQGHLNQPQHF. CDR3 in DNA: TGTGCCAGCAGCCAGGGACACCTTAATCAGCCCCAGCATTTT.

The rearrangement joins TRBV7-8 to TRBJ2-3; TRBD1 matches 10 bases. The CDR3 consists of 16 residues. Per the germline V gene, CDR1 is SGHVS and CDR2 is FQNEAQ. V lost 5 bases, J lost 2 bases, and 7 bases stayed unmatched. In DNA, the CDR3 is TGTGCCAGCAGCCCCCGGACAGGGGGTACCACAGATACGCAGTATTTT. This encodes CASSPRTGGTTDTQYF.

The chain is built from TRBV10-3 and TRBJ2-7; D is possibly TRBD1 or TRBD2 (5 bases each). This CDR3 region has 14 residues. Germline V gene lookup returns CDR1 ENHRY and CDR2 SYGVKD. V was cut by 8 bases and J by 1 base, with 15 bases left in between. Here the CDR3 reads CAIVGDLGSYEQYF. The CDR3 DNA reads TGTGCCATCGTCGGGGACCTAGGATCCTACGAGCAGTACTTC.

The chain is built from TRBV7-9 and TRBJ2-1, with D maybe TRBD1 (6 bases). Trimming left V 2 bases short and J 3 bases short, with 8 bases between. The CDR3 is 14 residues long. CDR1 is SEHNR and CDR2 is FQNEAQ in the germline V gene (reference sequence). The CDR3 DNA follows: TGTGCCAGCAGCTTAACAGGGCTCTACAATGAGCAGTTCTTC. Protein product: CASSLTGLYNEQFF.

This chain connects TRBV27 to TRBJ2-7; 9 nucleotides line up with TRBD1. With 6 bases clipped from V and 4 bases from J, the junction kept 10 bases outside the gene matches. The V gene's germline CDR1 is MNHEY and CDR2 SMNVEV (reference sequence). The CDR3 contains 15 residues. This CDR3 is CASSTQGALRYEQYF. Here the CDR3 DNA reads TGTGCCAGCAGCACACAGGGGGCCCTTAGGTACGAGCAGTACTTC.

The V and J genes are TRBV11-3 and TRBJ1-2; D gene unclear. Germline CDR1 is SGHNT and CDR2 is YENEEA. The CDR3 has 14 amino acids. V lost 5 bases and J 2 bases, leaving 12 bases between the germline ends. CDR3 bases: TGTGCCAGCAGCCCCCGGGTTCCAAACTATGGCTACACCTTC. This gives the protein CASSPRVPNYGYTF.

The gene calls are TRBV4-1 and TRBJ2-1; 11 bases are shared with TRBD2. The CDR3 sequence is 15 residues long. Germline lookup yields CDR1 MGHRA and CDR2 YSYEKL. V gave up 5 bases and J gave up 5 bases; unmatched junction bases: 5. CDR3 in DNA: TGCGCCAGCAGCTCGGTAGCGGGAGGGAACAATGAGCAGTTCTTC. Translation gives CASSSVAGGNNEQFF.

This chain links TRBV7-9 with TRBJ1-1; D unclear. This CDR3 spans 15 amino acids. V lost 0 bases to trimming and J lost 6 bases, with 14 bases between them. CDR1 and CDR2 from the germline V gene are SEHNR and FQNEAQ (reference sequence). The CDR3 loop is CASSLARVPWAEAFF. The CDR3 nucleotides read TGTGCCAGCAGCTTAGCGCGAGTACCGTGGGCTGAAGCTTTCTTT.

J is TRBJ2-1 and V is TRBV28; maybe TRBD2 (6 bases). Trimming shortened V by 6 bases and J by 7 bases, and 10 bases separated the two germline ends. Germline CDR1 reads MDHEN; CDR2 reads SYDVKM. This CDR3 is 12 amino acids long. The chain's CDR3 is CASSTTRNEQFF. Here the CDR3 DNA reads TGTGCCAGCAGCACGACTAGGAATGAGCAGTTCTTC.

The sample holds one count of this clone. The chain is built from TRBV28 and TRBJ1-6, with no clear D. The CDR3 is 16 amino acids. Trimming took off 2 bases at V and 4 bases at J, with 12 bases between the two ends. In germline, CDR1 is MDHEN, CDR2 SYDVKM. The CDR3 protein is CASSLALGRYNSPLHF. In DNA form, the CDR3 reads TGTGCCAGCAGTTTAGCCCTCGGACGGTATAATTCACCCCTCCACTTT.

This clone was seen a few times. This chain joins TRBV19 and TRBJ1-5, with 8 bases fitting TRBD1. The CDR3 contains 14 residues. J lost 5 bases, V lost 6 bases, and 6 bases had no gene match. CDR1 and CDR2 from the germline V gene are LNHDA and SQIVND (reference sequence). CDR3 in amino acids: CASRGQGAHQPQHF. The CDR3 bases are TGTGCCAGTAGAGGGCAGGGGGCACATCAGCCCCAGCATTTT.